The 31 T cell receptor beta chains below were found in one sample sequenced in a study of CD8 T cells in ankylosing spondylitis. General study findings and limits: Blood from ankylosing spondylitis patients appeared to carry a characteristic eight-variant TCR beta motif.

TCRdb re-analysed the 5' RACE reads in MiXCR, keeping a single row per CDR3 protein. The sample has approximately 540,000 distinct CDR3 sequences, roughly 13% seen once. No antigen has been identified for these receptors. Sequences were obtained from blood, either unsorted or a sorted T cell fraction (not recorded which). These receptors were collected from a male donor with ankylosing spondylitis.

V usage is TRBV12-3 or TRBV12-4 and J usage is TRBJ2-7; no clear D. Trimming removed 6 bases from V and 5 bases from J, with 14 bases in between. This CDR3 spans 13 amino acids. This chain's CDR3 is CASSADGPNEQYV. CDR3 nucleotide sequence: TGTGCCAGCAGCGCGGACGGCCCGAACGAGCAGTACGTC.

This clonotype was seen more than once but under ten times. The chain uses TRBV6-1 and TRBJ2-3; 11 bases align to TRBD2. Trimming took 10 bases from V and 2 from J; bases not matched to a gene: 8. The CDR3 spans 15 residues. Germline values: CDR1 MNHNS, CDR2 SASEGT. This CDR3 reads CATSQTSGNTDTQYF. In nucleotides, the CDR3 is TGTGCCACCTCTCAGACTAGCGGGAACACAGATACGCAGTATTTT.

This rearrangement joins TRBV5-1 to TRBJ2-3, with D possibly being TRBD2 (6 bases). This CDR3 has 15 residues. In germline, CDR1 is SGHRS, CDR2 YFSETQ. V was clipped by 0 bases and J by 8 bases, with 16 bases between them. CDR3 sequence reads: CASSLGGLAAGTQYF. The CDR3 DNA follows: TGCGCCAGCAGCTTGGGGGGACTGGCCGCGGGTACGCAGTATTTT.

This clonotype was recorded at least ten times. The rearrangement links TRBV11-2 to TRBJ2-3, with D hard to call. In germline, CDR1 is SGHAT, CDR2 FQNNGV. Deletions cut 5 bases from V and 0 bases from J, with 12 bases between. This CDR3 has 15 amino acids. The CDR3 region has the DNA TGTGCCAGCAGCAATTACTTCCCTAGCACAGATACGCAGTATTTT. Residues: CASSNYFPSTDTQYF.

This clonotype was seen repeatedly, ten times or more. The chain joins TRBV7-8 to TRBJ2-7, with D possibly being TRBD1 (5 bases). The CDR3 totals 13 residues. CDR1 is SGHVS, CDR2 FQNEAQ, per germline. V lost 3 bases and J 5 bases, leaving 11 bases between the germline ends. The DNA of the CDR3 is TGTGCCAGCAGCTTGCTAGGGGTCCACGAGCAGTACTTC. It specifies CASSLLGVHEQYF. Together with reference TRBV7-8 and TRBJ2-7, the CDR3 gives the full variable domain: GAGVSQSPRYKVAKRGQDVALRCDPISGHVSLFWYQQALGQGPEFLTYFQNEAQLDKSGLPSDRFFAERPEGSVSTLKIQRTQQEDSAVYLCASSLLGVHEQYFGPGTRLTVT.

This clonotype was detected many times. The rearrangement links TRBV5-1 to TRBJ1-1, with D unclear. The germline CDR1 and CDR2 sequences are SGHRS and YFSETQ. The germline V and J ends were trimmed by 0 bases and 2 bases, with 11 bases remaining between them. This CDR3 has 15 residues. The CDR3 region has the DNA TGCGCCAGCAGCTTGGCGGTGAGTGGTAACACTGAAGCTTTCTTT. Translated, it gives CASSLAVSGNTEAFF.

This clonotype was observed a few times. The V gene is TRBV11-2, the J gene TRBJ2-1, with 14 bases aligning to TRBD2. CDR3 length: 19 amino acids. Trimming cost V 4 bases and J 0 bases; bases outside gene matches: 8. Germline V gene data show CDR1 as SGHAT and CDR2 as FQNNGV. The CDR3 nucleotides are TGTGCCAGCAGCTCCAGGGGACTAGCGGGAGAAAGCTCCTACAATGAGCAGTTCTTC. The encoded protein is CASSSRGLAGESSYNEQFF.

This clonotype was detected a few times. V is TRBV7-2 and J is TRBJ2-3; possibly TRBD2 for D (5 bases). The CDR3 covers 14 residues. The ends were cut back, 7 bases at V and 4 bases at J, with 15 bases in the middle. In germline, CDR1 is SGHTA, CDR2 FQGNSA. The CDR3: CASTTVYGADTQYF. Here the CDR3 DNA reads TGTGCCAGCACCACCGTTTACGGGGCAGATACGCAGTATTTT.

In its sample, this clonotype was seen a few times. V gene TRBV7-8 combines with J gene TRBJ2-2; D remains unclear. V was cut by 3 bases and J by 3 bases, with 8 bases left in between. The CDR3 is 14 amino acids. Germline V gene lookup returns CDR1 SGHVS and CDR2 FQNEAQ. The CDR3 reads CASSLALYTGELFF. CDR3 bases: TGTGCCAGCAGCTTGGCGCTCTACACCGGGGAGCTGTTTTTT.

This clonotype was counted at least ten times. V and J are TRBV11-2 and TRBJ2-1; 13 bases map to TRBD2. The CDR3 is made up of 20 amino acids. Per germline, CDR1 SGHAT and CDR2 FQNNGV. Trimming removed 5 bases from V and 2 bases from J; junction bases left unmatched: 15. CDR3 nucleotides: TGTGCCAGCAGCGGCGGACAGGGGGAGACTAGCGGGAGGACCTACAATGAGCAGTTCTTC. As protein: CASSGGQGETSGRTYNEQFF.

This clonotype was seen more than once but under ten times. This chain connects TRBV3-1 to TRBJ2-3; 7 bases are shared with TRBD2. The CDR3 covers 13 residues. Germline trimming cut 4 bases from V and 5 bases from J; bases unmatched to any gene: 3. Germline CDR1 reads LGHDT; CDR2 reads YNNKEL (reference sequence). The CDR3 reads CASSLLAEDTQYF. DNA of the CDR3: TGTGCCAGCAGCCTCCTAGCGGAAGATACGCAGTATTTT.

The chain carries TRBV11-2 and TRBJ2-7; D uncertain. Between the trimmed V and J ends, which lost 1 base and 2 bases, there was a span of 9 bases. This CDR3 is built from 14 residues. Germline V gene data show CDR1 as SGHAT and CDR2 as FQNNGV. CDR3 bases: TGTGCCAGCAGCTTAGGCCCTCTAGCCTACGAGCAGTACTTC. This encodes CASSLGPLAYEQYF.

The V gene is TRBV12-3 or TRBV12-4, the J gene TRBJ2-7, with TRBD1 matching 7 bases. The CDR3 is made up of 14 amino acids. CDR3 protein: CASSRDRFSYEQNV. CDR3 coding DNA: TGTGCCAGCAGCCGGGACAGATTCTCCTACGAGCAGAACGTC.

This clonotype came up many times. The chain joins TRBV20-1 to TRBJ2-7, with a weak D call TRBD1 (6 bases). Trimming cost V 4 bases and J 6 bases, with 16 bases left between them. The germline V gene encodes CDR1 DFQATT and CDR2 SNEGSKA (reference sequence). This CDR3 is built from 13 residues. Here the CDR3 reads CSAKPGALGEQYF. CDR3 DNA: TGCAGTGCTAAACCAGGGGCTCTGGGCGAGCAGTACTTC.

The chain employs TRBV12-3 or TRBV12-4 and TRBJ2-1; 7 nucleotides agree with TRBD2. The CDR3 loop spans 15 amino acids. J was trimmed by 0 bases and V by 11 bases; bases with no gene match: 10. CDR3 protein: CAGGEGSSSYNEQFF. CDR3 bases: TGTGCCGGGGGGGAGGGTTCGAGCTCCTACAATGAGCAGTTCTTC.

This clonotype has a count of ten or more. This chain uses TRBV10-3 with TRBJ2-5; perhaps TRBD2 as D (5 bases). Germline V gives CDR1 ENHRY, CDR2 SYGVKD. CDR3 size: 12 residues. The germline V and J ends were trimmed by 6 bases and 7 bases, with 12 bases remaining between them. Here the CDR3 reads CAISHGEGTQYF. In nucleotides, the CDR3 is TGTGCCATCAGCCATGGAGAGGGGACCCAGTACTTC.

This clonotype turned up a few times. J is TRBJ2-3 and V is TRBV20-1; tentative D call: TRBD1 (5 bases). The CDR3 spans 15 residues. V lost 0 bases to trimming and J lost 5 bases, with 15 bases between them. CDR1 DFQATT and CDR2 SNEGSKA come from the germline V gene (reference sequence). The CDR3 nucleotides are TGCAGTGCTAGAGATGCGGCAGGGCAAGGAGATACGCAGTATTTT. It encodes CSARDAAGQGDTQYF.

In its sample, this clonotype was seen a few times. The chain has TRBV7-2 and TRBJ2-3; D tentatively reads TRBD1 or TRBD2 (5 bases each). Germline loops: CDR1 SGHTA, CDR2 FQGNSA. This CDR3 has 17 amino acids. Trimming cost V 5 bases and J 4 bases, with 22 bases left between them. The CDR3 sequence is CASSPFVGVNNPDTQYF. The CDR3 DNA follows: TGTGCCAGCAGCCCTTTTGTGGGGGTCAATAATCCAGATACGCAGTATTTT.

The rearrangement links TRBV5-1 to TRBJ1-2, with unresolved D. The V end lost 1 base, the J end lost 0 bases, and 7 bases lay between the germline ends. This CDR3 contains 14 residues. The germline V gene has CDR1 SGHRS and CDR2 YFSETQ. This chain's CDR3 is CASSLTDSNYGYTF. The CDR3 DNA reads TGCGCCAGCAGCTTGACAGACTCTAACTATGGCTACACCTTC.

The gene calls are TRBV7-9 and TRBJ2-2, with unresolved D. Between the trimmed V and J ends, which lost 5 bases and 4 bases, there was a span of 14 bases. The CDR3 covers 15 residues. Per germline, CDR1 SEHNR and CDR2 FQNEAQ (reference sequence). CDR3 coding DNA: TGTGCCAGCAGCCAGGACGTCGCGAGCACCGGGGAGCTGTTTTTT. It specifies CASSQDVASTGELFF.

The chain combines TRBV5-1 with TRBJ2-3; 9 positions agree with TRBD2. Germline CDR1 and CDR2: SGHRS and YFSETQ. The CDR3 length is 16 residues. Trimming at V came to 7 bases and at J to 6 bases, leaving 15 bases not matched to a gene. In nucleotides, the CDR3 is TGCGCCAGCGTCACAACGAGCGGGAGGCACGTGGATACGCAGTATTTT. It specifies CASVTTSGRHVDTQYF.

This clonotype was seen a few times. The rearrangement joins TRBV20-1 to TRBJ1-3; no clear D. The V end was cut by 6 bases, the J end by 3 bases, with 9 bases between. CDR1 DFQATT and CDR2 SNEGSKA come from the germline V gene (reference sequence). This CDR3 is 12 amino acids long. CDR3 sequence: CSARTGGNTIYF. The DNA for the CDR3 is TGCAGTGCCCGGACTGGTGGAAACACCATATATTTT.

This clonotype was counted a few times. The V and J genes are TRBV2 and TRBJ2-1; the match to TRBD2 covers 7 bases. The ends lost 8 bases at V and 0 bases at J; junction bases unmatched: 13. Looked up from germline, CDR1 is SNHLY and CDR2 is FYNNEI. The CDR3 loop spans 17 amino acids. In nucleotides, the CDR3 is TGTGCCAGCGGGGGGGGAGGGCTGCCCAGCTCCTACAATGAGCAGTTCTTC. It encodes CASGGGGLPSSYNEQFF.

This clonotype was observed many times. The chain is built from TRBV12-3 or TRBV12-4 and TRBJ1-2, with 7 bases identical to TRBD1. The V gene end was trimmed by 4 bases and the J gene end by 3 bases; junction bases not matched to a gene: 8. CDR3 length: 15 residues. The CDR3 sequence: CASSSHRGNDYGYTF. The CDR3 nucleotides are TGTGCCAGCAGTTCCCACAGGGGAAATGACTATGGCTACACCTTC.

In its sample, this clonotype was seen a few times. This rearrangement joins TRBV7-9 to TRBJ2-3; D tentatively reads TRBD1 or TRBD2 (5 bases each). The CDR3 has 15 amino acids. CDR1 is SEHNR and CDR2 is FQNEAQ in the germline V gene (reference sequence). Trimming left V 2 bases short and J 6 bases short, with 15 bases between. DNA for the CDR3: TGTGCCAGCAGCTTATATATATCGGGGCGGGATACGCAGTATTTT. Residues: CASSLYISGRDTQYF.

For the CDR3, the DNA is TGTGCCATCAGTGAGTCTCAGGGGCCTTACAATGAGCAGTTCTTC. Its protein product is CAISESQGPYNEQFF. The chain joins TRBV10-3 to TRBJ2-1; tentative D call: TRBD1 (6 bases). The CDR3 totals 15 residues. In germline, CDR1 is ENHRY, CDR2 SYGVKD. The germline V and J ends were trimmed by 0 bases and 4 bases, with 10 bases remaining between them.

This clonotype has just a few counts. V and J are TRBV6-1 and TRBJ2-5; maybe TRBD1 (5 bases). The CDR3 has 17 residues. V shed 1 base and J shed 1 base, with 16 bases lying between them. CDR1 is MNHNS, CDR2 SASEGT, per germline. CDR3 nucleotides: TGTGCCAGCAGTGAAGGTAGCTTAAGGGGTTCCCAAGAGACCCAGTACTTC. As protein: CASSEGSLRGSQETQYF.

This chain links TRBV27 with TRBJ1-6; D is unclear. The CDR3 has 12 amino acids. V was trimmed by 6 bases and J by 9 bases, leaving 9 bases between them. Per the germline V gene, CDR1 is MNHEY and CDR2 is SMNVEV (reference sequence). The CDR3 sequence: CASRESGSPLHF. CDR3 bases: TGTGCCAGCAGAGAAAGCGGTTCACCCCTCCACTTT.

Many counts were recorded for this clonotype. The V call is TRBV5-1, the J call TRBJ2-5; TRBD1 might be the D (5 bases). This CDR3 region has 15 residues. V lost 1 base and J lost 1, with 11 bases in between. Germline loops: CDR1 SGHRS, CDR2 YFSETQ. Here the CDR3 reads CASSLLFQGQETQYF. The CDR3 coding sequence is TGCGCCAGCAGCTTGTTGTTCCAGGGCCAAGAGACCCAGTACTTC.

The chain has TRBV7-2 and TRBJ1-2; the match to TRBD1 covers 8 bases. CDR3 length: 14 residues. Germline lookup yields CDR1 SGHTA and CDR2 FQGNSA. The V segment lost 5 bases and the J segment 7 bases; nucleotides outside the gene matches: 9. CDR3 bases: TGTGCCAGCAGCCCTACGGGGCAGGGGGCTGGCTACACCTTC. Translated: CASSPTGQGAGYTF.

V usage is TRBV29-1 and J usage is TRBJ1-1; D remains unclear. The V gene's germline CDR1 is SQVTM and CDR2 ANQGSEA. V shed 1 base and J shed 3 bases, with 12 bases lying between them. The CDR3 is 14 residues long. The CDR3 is CSVEGSVWYTEAFF. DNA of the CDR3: TGCAGCGTTGAAGGTTCGGTATGGTACACTGAAGCTTTCTTT.